This TCR beta chain was documented in a study of blood T cells in healthy people across ages. A J-beta primer mix and a sample-barcoded 5' primer were used in a second PCR of roughly 6 to 12 cycles. A tag from a template-switch adaptor with 12 random nucleotides marked each cDNA molecule. TCRdb reprocessed the 5' RACE reads via MiXCR and lists one record per CDR3 protein. This sample has more than 1 million distinct CDR3 sequences, with around 43% found just once. This clonotype appeared many times. Germline assignment: CDR1 ENHRY and CDR2 SYGVKD. With 6 bases clipped from V and 5 bases from J, the junction kept 7 bases outside the gene matches. The CDR3 consists of 14 residues.

Sequenced material: blood. This clonotype originated in an older woman in good health. This chain uses TRBV10-3 with TRBJ2-3, with 8 bases that match TRBD2. The CDR3 bases are TGTGCCATCAGGAGTAGCGGGACTGTAGATACGCAGTATTTT. This sequence encodes CAIRSSGTVDTQYF.